This T cell receptor (beta chain) was obtained from a study of sequential checkpoint blockade in melanoma. Turning to the study itself: Maintenance nivolumab came after either treatment sequence.

The treatment was: randomized to nivolumab then ipilimumab (arm A) or the reverse (arm B). Sorted cells were live CD3+CD8+, lacking CD19 and CD56, from PBMCs. V lost 10 bases and J lost 0, with 15 bases in between. This CDR3 is 14 amino acids long. Germline-derived CDR1 and CDR2 are MNHNY and SVGAGI (reference sequence). Data came from immunoSEQ multiplex PCR; TCRdb stores just in-frame clones and leaves some out. This table has tens of thousands of clones, 84% appearing once. The clonotype originates from a human donor with melanoma. The sequencing used CD8+ T cells sorted from blood (inferred from file names), collected from a patient given nivolumab and ipilimumab in sequence. The rearrangement links TRBV6-6 to TRBJ1-1; D remains ambiguous. This CDR3 is CATETDVLNTEAFF. CDR3 nucleotide sequence: TGTGCCACCGAGACTGACGTATTGAACACTGAAGCTTTCTTT.